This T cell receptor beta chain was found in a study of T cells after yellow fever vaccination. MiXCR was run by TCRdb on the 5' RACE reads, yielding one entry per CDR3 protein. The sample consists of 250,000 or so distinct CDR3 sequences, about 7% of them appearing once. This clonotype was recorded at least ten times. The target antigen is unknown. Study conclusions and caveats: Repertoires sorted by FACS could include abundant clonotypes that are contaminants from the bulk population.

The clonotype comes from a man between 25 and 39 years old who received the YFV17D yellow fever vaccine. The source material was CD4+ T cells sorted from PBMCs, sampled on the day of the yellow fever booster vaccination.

The CDR3 coding sequence is TGTGCCATCAGACAGGGGTTGGGAAAGGGAAGACTCTCTGGGGCCAACGTCCTGACTTTC. It translates to CAIRQGLGKGRLSGANVLTF. The chain links TRBV10-3 to TRBJ2-6, with TRBD1 matching over 7 bases. This CDR3 is built from 20 residues. Germline CDR1 and CDR2: ENHRY and SYGVKD. V lost 6 bases to trimming and J lost 0 bases; unmatched junction nucleotides: 17.